The clone carrying this TCR beta chain was seen only a few times. Generated by immunoSEQ multiplex PCR, the TCRdb table keeps only in-frame clones and is missing some. The data contain 50,000 to 70,000 clones, about 86% of them seen just once; the ten biggest clones take up approximately 2.2%. The sample is drawn from a study of OX40 agonist ivuxolimab in advanced cancers. For the study at large: Of the participants, under 50% had some prior anti-PD-1, anti-PD-L1 or anti-CTLA-4 therapy, which was allowed.

This clonotype was obtained from an adult with an advanced solid tumor such as melanoma, head and neck, liver or kidney cancer. This sample comprised CD4+ or CD8+ T cells sorted from blood, obtained in a trial of the OX40 agonist ivuxolimab.

The CDR3 sequence: CASTGGQMYGYTF. The CDR3, as DNA: TGTGCCAGCACGGGGGGACAGATGTATGGCTACACCTTC. The chain links TRBV6-5 to TRBJ1-2, with 7 bases matching TRBD1. V trimming: 7 bases; J trimming: 5 bases; junction bases outside the gene matches: 7. Per germline, CDR1 MNHEY and CDR2 SVGAGI. This CDR3 has 13 amino acids.